The clone carrying this T cell receptor beta chain was recorded at least ten times. Its antigen is still unknown. This entry comes from a study of CD8 T cells in ankylosing spondylitis. Trimming stripped 6 bases from V and 6 bases from J, with 22 bases between. Per the germline V gene, CDR1 is DFQATT and CDR2 is SNEGSKA (reference sequence). CDR3 length: 15 amino acids. TCRdb independently ran MiXCR on the 5' RACE reads; one entry per CDR3 protein. The profile covers 200,000 to 250,000 distinct CDR3 sequences, with about 10% appearing a single time and 2.6% taken by the ten largest. Findings and caveats of the study: Ankylosing spondylitis blood appeared to carry a characteristic TCR beta motif of roughly eight highly homologous variants. In synovial fluid and blood from reactive arthritis, some motif variants were previously reported.

This TCR was recovered from a male donor with ankylosing spondylitis or in good health (not recorded which). This chain links TRBV20-1 with TRBJ2-3; tentatively, D is TRBD2 (7 bases). Sequenced material: blood, either unsorted or a sorted T cell fraction (not recorded which). The CDR3 sequence: CSAPGEGGPGDTQYF. In DNA, the CDR3 is TGCAGTGCCCCGGGGGAGGGGGGGCCAGGGGATACGCAGTATTTT.